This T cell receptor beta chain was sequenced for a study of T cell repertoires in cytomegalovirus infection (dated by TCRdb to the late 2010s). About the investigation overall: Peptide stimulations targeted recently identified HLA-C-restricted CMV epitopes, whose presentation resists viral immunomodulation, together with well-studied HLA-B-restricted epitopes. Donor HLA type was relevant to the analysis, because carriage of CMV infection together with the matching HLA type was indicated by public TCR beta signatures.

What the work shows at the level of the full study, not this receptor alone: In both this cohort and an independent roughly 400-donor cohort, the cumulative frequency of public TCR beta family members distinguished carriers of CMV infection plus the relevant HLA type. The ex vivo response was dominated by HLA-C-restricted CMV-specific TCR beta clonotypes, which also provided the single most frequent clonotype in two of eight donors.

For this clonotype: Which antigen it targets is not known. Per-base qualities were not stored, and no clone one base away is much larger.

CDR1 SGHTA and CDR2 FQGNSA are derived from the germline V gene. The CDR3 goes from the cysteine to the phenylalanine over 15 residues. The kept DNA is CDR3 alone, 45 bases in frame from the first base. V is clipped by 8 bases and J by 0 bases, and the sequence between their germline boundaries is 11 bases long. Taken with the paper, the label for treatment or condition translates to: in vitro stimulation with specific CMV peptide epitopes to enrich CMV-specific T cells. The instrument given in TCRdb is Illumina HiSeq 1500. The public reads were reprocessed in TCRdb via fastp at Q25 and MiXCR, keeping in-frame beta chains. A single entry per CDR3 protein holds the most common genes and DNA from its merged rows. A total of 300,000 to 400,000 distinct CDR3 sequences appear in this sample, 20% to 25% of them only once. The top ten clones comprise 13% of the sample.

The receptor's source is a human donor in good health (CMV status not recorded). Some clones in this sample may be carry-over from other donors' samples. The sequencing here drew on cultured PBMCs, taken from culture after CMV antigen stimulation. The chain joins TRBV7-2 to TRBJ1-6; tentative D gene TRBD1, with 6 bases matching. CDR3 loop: CASGRGSSYNSPLHF. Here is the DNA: TGTGCCAGCGGAAGGGGGAGCTCCTATAATTCACCCCTCCACTTT. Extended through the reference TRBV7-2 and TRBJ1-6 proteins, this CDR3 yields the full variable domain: GAGVSQSPSNKVTEKGKDVELRCDPISGHTALYWYRQSLGQGLEFLIYFQGNSAPDKSGLPSDRFSAERTGGSVSTLTIQRTQQEDSAVYLCASGRGSSYNSPLHFGNGTRLTVT.